This T cell receptor beta chain was identified in a study of CD8+ T cells in alopecia areata. Overall study findings and caveats: With patients, TCR sharing proved less clear than in mice, a difference possibly related to HLA. Scalp sample data also include resident alphabeta T cells from normal skin. Especially in alopecia totalis/universalis, lesional scalp showed greater clonality than normal scalp did.

Sorting separated CD4+ and CD8+ T cells out of PBMCs. Sequencing used cDNA as its template, made by extracting RNA and reverse transcribing it. Produced via immunoSEQ multiplex PCR; TCRdb's table is partial and in-frame only. The sample holds 130,000 to 150,000 clones; roughly 58% are singletons and the top ten take 36%. Comment on this clone: No antigen is known for it.

Germline V gene lookup returns CDR1 MNHEY and CDR2 SMNVEV (reference sequence). The CDR3 contains 15 residues. Trimming took 2 bases from V and 6 from J, leaving 15 bases between them. The V call is TRBV27, the J call TRBJ2-3; possibly TRBD2 for D (6 bases). This receptor was obtained from a human donor in good health. What was sequenced was CD8+ T cells sorted from blood. CDR3 DNA sequence: TGTGCCAGCAGTTTAGATGGGACTGTGGGGGATACGCAGTATTTT. It translates to CASSLDGTVGDTQYF.